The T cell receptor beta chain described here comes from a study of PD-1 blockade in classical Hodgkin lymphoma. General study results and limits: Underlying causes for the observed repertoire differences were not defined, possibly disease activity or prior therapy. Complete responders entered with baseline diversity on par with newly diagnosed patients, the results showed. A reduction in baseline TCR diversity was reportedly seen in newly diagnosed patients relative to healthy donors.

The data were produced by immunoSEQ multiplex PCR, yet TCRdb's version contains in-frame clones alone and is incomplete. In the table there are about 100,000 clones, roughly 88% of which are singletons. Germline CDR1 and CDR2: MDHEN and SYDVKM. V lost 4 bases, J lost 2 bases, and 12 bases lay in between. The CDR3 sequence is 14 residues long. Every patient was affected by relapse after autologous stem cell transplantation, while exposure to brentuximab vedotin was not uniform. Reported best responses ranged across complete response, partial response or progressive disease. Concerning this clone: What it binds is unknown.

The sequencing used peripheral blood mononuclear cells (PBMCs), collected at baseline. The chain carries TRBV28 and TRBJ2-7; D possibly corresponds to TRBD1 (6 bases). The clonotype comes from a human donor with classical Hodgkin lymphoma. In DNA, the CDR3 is TGTGCCAGCAGTTCCGGGACACTACCCTACGAGCAGTACTTC. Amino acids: CASSSGTLPYEQYF.